These T cell receptor beta chains were read from a single sample in a study of graft-versus-host responses after intestinal transplantation. Repertoires were generated with immunoSEQ multiplex PCR, while TCRdb's copy carries only in-frame clones and drops some. The sample lists 5,500 to 8,500 clones, around 30% seen once, with approximately 4% in the top ten. The input for sequencing was alloreactive CD4+ T cells from a mixed lymphocyte reaction culture, taken before transplantation. Receptor source: a human patient who was an organ donor for intestinal transplantation. CDR3s include the opening cysteine and the closing phenylalanine or tryptophan. A D gene is named only where the DNA matches it firmly. A row's size may be missing; if present it is once, few, many or a size class.

NA	TRBV11-3	NA	TRBJ1-4	CASSLGGEVLQLFF	TGTGCCAGCAGCTTAGGGGGAGAAGTCTTACAACTGTTTTTT
NA	TRBV18	NA	TRBJ2-3	CASLAAPPTSTDTQYF	TGTGCCAGTCTAGCCGCTCCCCCTACTAGCACAGATACGCAGTATTTT
TRBD1	TRBV9	NA	TRBJ1-2	CASSPWDSRGYTF	TGTGCCAGCAGCCCCTGGGACAGCCGAGGCTACACCTTC
NA	TRBV9	medium-sized	TRBJ2-3	CASSVVTGVADTQYF	TGTGCCAGCAGCGTAGTGACGGGAGTCGCAGATACGCAGTATTTT
NA	TRBV4-3	few	TRBJ2-7	CASSQWAIPGTRGEQYF	TGCGCCAGCAGCCAGTGGGCCATCCCCGGGACTCGAGGGGAGCAGTACTTC
NA	TRBV5-6	few	TRBJ2-3	CASSAGPRTDTQYF	TGTGCCAGCAGCGCGGGACCCCGCACAGATACGCAGTATTTT
NA	TRBV14	few	TRBJ2-3	CASRAQGEDTQYF	TGTGCCAGCCGCGCACAAGGGGAAGATACGCAGTATTTT
TRBD2	TRBV7-3	NA	TRBJ2-2	CASSLRGGPTGELFF	TGTGCCAGCAGCTTGCGGGGGGGCCCCACCGGGGAGCTGTTTTTT
NA	TRBV4-1	few	TRBJ1-2	CASSLTYNYGYTF	TGCGCCAGCAGCCTGACTTATAACTATGGCTACACCTTC
TRBD1	TRBV7-2	few	TRBJ1-2	CASSSPRPGTGGTNYGYTF	TGTGCCAGCAGCTCCCCGAGACCGGGGACAGGGGGTACTAACTATGGCTACACCTTC
NA	TRBV29-1	medium-sized	TRBJ2-1	CSTKRGLHNEQFF	TGCAGCACCAAGAGGGGACTCCACAATGAGCAGTTCTTC
NA	TRBV28	NA	TRBJ2-3	CASTISLTRGGTDTQYF	TGTGCCAGCACCATTTCTTTGACTAGGGGCGGCACAGATACGCAGTATTTT
NA	TRBV19	NA	TRBJ1-2	CASSIRGGYTF	TGTGCCAGTAGTATCCGGGGGGGCTACACCTTC
TRBD1	TRBV7-2	medium-sized	TRBJ1-2	CASSFMPGGYGYTF	TGTGCCAGCAGCTTCATGCCAGGGGGTTATGGCTACACCTTC
NA	TRBV18	NA	TRBJ1-1	CASSPLEGLNTEAFF	TGTGCCAGCTCACCACTGGAGGGCCTCAACACTGAAGCTTTCTTT
NA	TRBV29-1	NA	TRBJ1-5	CSVGQRNQPQHF	TGCAGCGTAGGACAACGCAATCAGCCCCAGCATTTT
TRBD2	TRBV11-2	NA	TRBJ2-7	CASRRTSGGDFLGEQYF	TGTGCCAGCAGGCGGACTAGCGGGGGGGACTTCCTGGGGGAGCAGTACTTC
TRBD1	TRBV7-3	medium-sized	TRBJ2-2	CASSFGQGDRELFF	TGTGCCAGCAGCTTCGGGCAGGGGGACCGGGAGCTGTTTTTT
TRBD2	TRBV19	NA	TRBJ2-7	CASNYGGFGEQYF	TGTGCCAGTAATTACGGGGGGTTCGGCGAGCAGTACTTC
TRBD1	TRBV29-1	NA	TRBJ1-1	CSAVRDRAITEAFF	TGCAGCGCCGTCCGCGACAGGGCAATCACTGAAGCTTTCTTT
NA	TRBV5-1	medium-sized	TRBJ2-3	CASSPTVDTQYF	TGCGCCAGCAGCCCTACGGTGGATACGCAGTATTTT
NA	TRBV14	NA	TRBJ1-4	CASSQEGAGEKLFF	TGTGCCAGCAGCCAAGAGGGGGCAGGTGAAAAACTGTTTTTT
TRBD2	TRBV23-1	NA	TRBJ2-7	CASSQPSSGAAGIEEQYF	TGCGCCAGCAGTCAACCTTCTAGCGGGGCGGCGGGGATAGAGGAGCAGTACTTC
NA	TRBV29-1	few	TRBJ1-2	CSALGSGRGYGYTF	TGCAGCGCACTTGGATCGGGCAGGGGCTATGGCTACACCTTC
TRBD2	TRBV5-1	few	TRBJ2-3	CASSLSLASTDTQYF	TGCGCCAGCAGCTTGTCACTAGCGAGCACAGATACGCAGTATTTT
TRBD1	TRBV12-5	NA	TRBJ2-5	CASRGPGGTQYF	TGTGCTAGCAGGGGGCCGGGTGGGACCCAGTACTTC
NA	TRBV7-2	NA	TRBJ2-7	CASSFQITYEQYF	TGTGCCAGCAGCTTCCAGATAACCTACGAGCAGTACTTC
TRBD1	TRBV5-4	NA	TRBJ1-2	CASSIGTAGYGYTF	TGTGCCAGCAGCATCGGGACAGCGGGTTATGGCTACACCTTC
NA	TRBV7-2	few	TRBJ2-2	CASSLTLGRGGRELFF	TGTGCCAGCAGCCTTACCTTGGGGAGGGGGGGCCGGGAGCTGTTTTTT
NA	TRBV11-2	NA	TRBJ1-2	CASSLTPDPVTIGYTF	TGTGCCAGCAGCTTAACTCCCGATCCCGTTACCATTGGCTACACCTTC
NA	TRBV5-4	NA	TRBJ2-6	CASSPGGSGANVLTF	TGTGCCAGCAGCCCCGGAGGGTCTGGGGCCAACGTCCTGACTTTC
TRBD1	TRBV29-1	few	TRBJ1-2	CSATGTALGYTF	TGCAGCGCCACCGGGACAGCCCTTGGCTACACCTTC
NA	TRBV9	NA	TRBJ1-3	CASGRLSGNTIYF	TGTGCCTCAGGGCGCCTCTCTGGAAACACCATATATTTT
NA	TRBV2	NA	TRBJ1-5	CASSDKGRVRGGERPQHF	TGTGCCAGCAGTGACAAGGGGAGGGTGAGAGGTGGTGAGAGGCCCCAGCATTTT
NA	TRBV11-1	few	TRBJ2-1	CASSHSNEQFF	TGTGCCAGCAGCCATAGCAATGAGCAGTTCTTC
NA	TRBV2	few	TRBJ1-2	CASGAIVPYGYTF	TGTGCCAGCGGGGCGATTGTACCCTATGGCTACACCTTC
TRBD2	TRBV11-3	NA	TRBJ2-2	CASSREAGELFF	TGTGCCAGCTCTCGGGAGGCCGGGGAGCTGTTTTTT
NA	TRBV4-3	NA	TRBJ1-5	CASSQDLIDQPQHF	TGCGCCAGCAGCCAAGACTTAATAGATCAGCCCCAGCATTTT
NA	TRBV19	NA	TRBJ2-1	CATEGGGNEQFF	TGTGCCACCGAGGGGGGGGGAAATGAGCAGTTCTTC
TRBD1	TRBV6-5	medium-sized	TRBJ2-2	CASKRQGASGELFF	TGTGCCAGCAAGAGACAGGGGGCATCCGGGGAGCTGTTTTTT
NA	TRBV2	NA	TRBJ2-3	CASTIGRGDTQYF	TGTGCCAGCACCATAGGTAGGGGAGATACGCAGTATTTT
NA	TRBV10-1	few	TRBJ2-6	CASSDNSGANVLTF	TGCGCCAGCAGTGATAACTCTGGGGCCAACGTCCTGACTTTC
TRBD2	TRBV28	NA	TRBJ2-7	CASSRLAGAYEQYF	TGTGCCAGCAGCAGACTAGCGGGAGCCTACGAGCAGTACTTC
NA	TRBV28	few	TRBJ1-2	CASSLPVIGDYGYTF	TGTGCCAGCAGTTTACCGGTCATAGGGGACTATGGCTACACCTTC
TRBD1	TRBV29-1	NA	TRBJ2-7	CSVRRDRGNEQYF	TGCAGCGTCCGCCGGGACAGGGGCAACGAGCAGTACTTC
NA	TRBV5-4	NA	TRBJ2-3	CASSPDGGRDTQYF	TGTGCCAGCAGCCCAGATGGGGGGAGAGATACGCAGTATTTT
NA	TRBV7-9	once	TRBJ2-4	CASSLGRVWAKNIQYF	TGTGCCAGCAGCTTAGGCAGGGTATGGGCCAAAAACATTCAGTACTTC
TRBD1	TRBV29-1	NA	TRBJ2-3	CSGDRGTDTQYF	TGCAGCGGCGACAGGGGCACAGATACGCAGTATTTT
NA	TRBV18	NA	TRBJ1-5	CASSQGRGGQPQHF	TGTGCCAGCTCCCAGGGGAGAGGAGGACAGCCCCAGCATTTT